Here is one TCR beta chain with its context. Its antigen is not known. The data were produced by immunoSEQ multiplex PCR, yet TCRdb's version contains in-frame clones alone and is incomplete. The sample includes roughly 35,000 clones, roughly 84% of them seen just once. The data are from a study of OX40 agonist ivuxolimab in advanced cancers. Study-wide results and caveats: Antigen specificity of clonally expanded peripheral T cells was not established.

Germline loops: CDR1 KGHSH, CDR2 LQKENI. V was clipped by 6 bases and J by 7 bases; unmatched bases: 12. There are 16 residues in the CDR3. The J gene is TRBJ2-2, the V gene TRBV18; 9 bases are a match to TRBD2. The material sequenced was CD4+ or CD8+ T cells sorted from blood, taken in a trial of the OX40 agonist ivuxolimab. The clonotype originates from an adult with an advanced solid tumor such as melanoma, head and neck, liver or kidney cancer. The CDR3 region is CASSLESGGPNGELFF. CDR3 sequence (DNA): TGTGCCAGCTCTCTCGAGAGCGGGGGGCCGAACGGGGAGCTGTTTTTT.